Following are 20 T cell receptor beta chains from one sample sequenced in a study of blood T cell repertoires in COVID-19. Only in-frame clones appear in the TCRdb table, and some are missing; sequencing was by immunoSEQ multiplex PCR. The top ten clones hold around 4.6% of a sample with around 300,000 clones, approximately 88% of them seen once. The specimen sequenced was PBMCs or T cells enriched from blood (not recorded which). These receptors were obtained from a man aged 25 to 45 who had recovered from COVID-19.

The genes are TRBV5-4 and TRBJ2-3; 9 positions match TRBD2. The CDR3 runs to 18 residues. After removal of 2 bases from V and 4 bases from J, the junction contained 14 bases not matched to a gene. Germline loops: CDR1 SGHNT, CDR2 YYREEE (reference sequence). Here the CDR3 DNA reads TGTGCCAGCAGCTTCGGGGCGGGGGGGCTAAAAGGTGCAGATACGCAGTATTTT. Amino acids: CASSFGAGGLKGADTQYF.

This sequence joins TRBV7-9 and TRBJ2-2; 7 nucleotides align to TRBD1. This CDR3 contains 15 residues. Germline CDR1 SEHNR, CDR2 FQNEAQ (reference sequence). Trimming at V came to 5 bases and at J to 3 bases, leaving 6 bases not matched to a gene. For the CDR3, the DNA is TGTGCCAGCAGCCTTACAGGGGTAGACACCGGGGAGCTGTTTTTT. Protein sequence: CASSLTGVDTGELFF.

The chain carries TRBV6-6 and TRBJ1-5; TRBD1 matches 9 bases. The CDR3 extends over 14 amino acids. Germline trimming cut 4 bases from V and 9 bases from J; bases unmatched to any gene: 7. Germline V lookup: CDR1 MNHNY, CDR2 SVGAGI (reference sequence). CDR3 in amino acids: CASSSPGQGWPQHF. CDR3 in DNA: TGTGCCAGCAGTTCCCCGGGACAGGGATGGCCCCAGCATTTT.

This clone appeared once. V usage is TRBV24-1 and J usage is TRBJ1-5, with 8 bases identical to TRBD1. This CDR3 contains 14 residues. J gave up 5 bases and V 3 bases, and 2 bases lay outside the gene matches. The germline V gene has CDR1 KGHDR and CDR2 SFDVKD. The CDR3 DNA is TGTGCCACCAGTGATCCACAGGGGGATCAGCCCCAGCATTTT. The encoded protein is CATSDPQGDQPQHF.

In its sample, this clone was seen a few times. CDR3 DNA: TGTGCCAGCAGGACAGGACAGGGGGCAAACACCATATATTTT. Protein sequence: CASRTGQGANTIYF. The chain couples TRBV6-5 to TRBJ1-3; 11 bases fit TRBD1. The germline gives CDR1 MNHEY, CDR2 SVGAGI. After removal of 6 bases from V and 6 bases from J, the junction contained 4 bases not matched to a gene. The CDR3 totals 14 residues.

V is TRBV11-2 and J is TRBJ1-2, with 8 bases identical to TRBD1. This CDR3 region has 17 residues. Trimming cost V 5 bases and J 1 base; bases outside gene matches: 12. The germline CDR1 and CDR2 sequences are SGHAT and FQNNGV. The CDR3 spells CASSPVRGQEFNYGYTF. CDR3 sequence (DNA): TGTGCCAGCAGCCCCGTGAGGGGACAGGAGTTTAACTATGGCTACACCTTC.

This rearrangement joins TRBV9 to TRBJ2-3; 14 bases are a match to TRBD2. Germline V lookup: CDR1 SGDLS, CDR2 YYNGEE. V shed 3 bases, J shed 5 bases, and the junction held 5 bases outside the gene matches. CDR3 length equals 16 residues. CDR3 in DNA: TGTGCCAGCAGCGAGAGGGGACTAGCGGGGGAAGATACGCAGTATTTT. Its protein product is CASSERGLAGEDTQYF.

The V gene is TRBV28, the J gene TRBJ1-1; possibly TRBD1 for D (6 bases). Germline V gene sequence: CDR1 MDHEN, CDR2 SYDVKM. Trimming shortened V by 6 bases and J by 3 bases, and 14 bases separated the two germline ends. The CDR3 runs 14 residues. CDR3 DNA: TGTGCCAGCAGCAAGGGGGGGAGCGACACTGAAGCTTTCTTT. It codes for CASSKGGSDTEAFF.

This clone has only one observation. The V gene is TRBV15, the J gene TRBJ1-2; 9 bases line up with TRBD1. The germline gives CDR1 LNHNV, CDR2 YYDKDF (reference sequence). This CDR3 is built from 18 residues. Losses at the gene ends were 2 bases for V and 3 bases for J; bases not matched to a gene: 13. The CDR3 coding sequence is TGTGCCACCAGCAGACAACCGGATCGGGACAGGGAAGACTATGGCTACACCTTC. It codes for CATSRQPDRDREDYGYTF.

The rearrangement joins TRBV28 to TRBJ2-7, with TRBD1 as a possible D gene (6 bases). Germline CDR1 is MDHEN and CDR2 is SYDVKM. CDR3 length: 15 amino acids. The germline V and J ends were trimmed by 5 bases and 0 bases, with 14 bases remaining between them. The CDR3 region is CASSPPRGTSYEQYF. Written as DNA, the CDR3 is TGTGCCAGCAGTCCCCCGAGGGGGACCTCCTACGAGCAGTACTTC.

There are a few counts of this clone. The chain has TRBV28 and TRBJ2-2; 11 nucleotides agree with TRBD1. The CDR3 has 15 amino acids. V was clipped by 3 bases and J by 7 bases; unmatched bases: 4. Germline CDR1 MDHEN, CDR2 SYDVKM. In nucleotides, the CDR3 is TGTGCCAGCAGTTTCTCCGGGACAGGGGGCGGGGAGCTGTTTTTT. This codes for CASSFSGTGGGELFF.

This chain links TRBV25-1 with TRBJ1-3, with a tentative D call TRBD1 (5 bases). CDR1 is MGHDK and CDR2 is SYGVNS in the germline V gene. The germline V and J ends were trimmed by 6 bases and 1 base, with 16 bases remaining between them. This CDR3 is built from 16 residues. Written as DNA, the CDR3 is TGTGCCAGCAGAGGGGCGGCGGAAATATCTGGAAACACCATATATTTT. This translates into CASRGAAEISGNTIYF.

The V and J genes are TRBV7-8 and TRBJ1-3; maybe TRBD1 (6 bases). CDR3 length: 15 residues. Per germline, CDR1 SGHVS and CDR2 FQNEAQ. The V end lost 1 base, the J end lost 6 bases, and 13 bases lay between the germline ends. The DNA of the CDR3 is TGTGCCAGCAGCTTAGTCTCAGGGGCGTCAAACACCATATATTTT. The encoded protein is CASSLVSGASNTIYF.

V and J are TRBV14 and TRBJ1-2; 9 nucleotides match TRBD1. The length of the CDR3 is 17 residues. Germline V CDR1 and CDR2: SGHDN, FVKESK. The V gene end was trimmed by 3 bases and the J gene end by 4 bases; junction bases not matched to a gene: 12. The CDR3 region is CASSQITGTGRFYGYTF. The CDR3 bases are TGTGCCAGCAGCCAGATAACCGGGACAGGGAGATTCTATGGCTACACCTTC.

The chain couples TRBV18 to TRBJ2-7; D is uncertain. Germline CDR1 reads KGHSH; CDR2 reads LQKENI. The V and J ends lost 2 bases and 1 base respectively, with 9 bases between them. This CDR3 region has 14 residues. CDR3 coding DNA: TGTGCCAGCTCACCAGGCGCGGATTCCTACGAGCAGTACTTC. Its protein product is CASSPGADSYEQYF.

As DNA, the CDR3 is TGTGCCAGCAGCTTAGTTGGAACTAGCGGGGGCTCCTACGAGCAGTACTTC. Encoded protein: CASSLVGTSGGSYEQYF. The rearrangement links TRBV11-3 to TRBJ2-7, with 11 bases aligning to TRBD2. Germline loops: CDR1 SGHNT, CDR2 YENEEA. CDR3 length: 17 amino acids. After removal of 1 base from V and 0 bases from J, the junction contained 5 bases not matched to a gene.

CDR3 region: CASSGAGVPSYEQYF. The DNA for the CDR3 is TGTGCCAGCAGCGGCGCGGGGGTGCCCTCCTACGAGCAGTACTTC. The chain couples TRBV2 to TRBJ2-7; 7 positions match TRBD2. The germline V gene has CDR1 SNHLY and CDR2 FYNNEI. The CDR3 is made up of 15 amino acids. V gave up 6 bases and J gave up 0 bases; unmatched junction bases: 8. Full variable domain (missing parts from reference TRBV2 and TRBJ2-7): EPEVTQTPSHQVTQMGQEVILRCVPISNHLYFYWYRQILGQKVEFLVSFYNNEISEKSEIFDDQFSVERPDGSNFTLKIRSTKLEDSAMYFCASSGAGVPSYEQYFGPGTRLTVT.

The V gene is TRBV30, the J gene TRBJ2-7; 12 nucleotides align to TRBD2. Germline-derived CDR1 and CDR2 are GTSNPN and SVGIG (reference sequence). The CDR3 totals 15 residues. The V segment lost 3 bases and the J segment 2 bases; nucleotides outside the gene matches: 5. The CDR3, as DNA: TGTGCCTGGAGAAGACTAGCGGGGGTACCCTACGAGCAGTACTTC. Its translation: CAWRRLAGVPYEQYF. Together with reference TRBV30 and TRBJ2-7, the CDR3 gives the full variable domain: SQTIHQWPATLVQPVGSPLSLECTVEGTSNPNLYWYRQAAGRGLQLLFYSVGIGQISSEVPQNLSASRPQDRQFILSSKKLLLSDSGFYLCAWRRLAGVPYEQYFGPGTRLTVT.

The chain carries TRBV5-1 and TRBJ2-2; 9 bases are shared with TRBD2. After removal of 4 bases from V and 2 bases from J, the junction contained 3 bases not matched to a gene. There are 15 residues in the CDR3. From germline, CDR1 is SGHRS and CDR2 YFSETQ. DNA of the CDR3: TGCGCCAGCAGCAGAGCGGGGGGAAACACCGGGGAGCTGTTTTTT. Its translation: CASSRAGGNTGELFF. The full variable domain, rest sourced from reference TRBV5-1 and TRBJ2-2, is KAGVTQTPRYLIKTRGQQVTLSCSPISGHRSVSWYQQTPGQGLQFLFEYFSETQRNKGNFPGRFSGRQFSNSRSEMNVSTLELGDSALYLCASSRAGGNTGELFFGEGSRLTVL.

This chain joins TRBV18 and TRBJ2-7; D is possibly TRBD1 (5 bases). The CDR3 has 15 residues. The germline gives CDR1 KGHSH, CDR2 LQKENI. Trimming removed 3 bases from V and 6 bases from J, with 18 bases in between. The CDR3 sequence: CASSPTSQGGSEQYF. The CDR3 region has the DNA TGTGCCAGCTCACCTACCTCTCAGGGTGGAAGCGAGCAGTACTTC.